This passage covers 24 T cell receptor beta chains from one sample sequenced in a study of CD8+ T cells in alopecia areata (dated by TCRdb to the late 2010s). The library relied on the immunoSEQ multiplex PCR assay. RNA was extracted from all samples and reverse transcribed into cDNA, which served as template for TCR sequencing. The table comes from immuneACCESS by way of TCRdb, which keeps in-frame sequences with V and J called. Part of the clones is missing from these tables; in studies checked, under half for an unresolved V gene and the rest for unknown reasons. The sample includes 150,000 or so clones, with 40% to 50% observed a single time. In total, the top ten clones hold about 6.4% of the sample. The sample was CD4+ T cells sorted from blood. These receptors came from a human donor with alopecia areata.

This clone was seen a few times. This chain joins TRBV29-1 and TRBJ2-7; D is ambiguous. Between the trimmed V and J ends, which lost 4 bases and 3 bases, there was a span of 10 bases. Germline V gives CDR1 SQVTM, CDR2 ANQGSEA. The CDR3 extends over 12 amino acids. The chain's CDR3 is CSVGVRDYEQYF. The CDR3 region has the DNA TGCAGCGTTGGGGTAAGGGACTACGAGCAGTACTTC.

The genes are TRBV19 and TRBJ1-1; TRBD1 agrees at 8 bases. The germline CDR1 and CDR2 sequences are LNHDA and SQIVND (reference sequence). V lost 5 bases, J lost 4 bases, and 3 bases stayed unmatched. This CDR3 has 13 amino acids. This CDR3 reads CASSPTGATEAFF. DNA for the CDR3: TGTGCCAGTAGTCCGACAGGGGCCACTGAAGCTTTCTTT.

The chain couples TRBV30 to TRBJ2-5; D gene unclear. This CDR3 region has 11 residues. Germline assignment: CDR1 GTSNPN and CDR2 SVGIG (reference sequence). Trimming took off 2 bases at V and 5 bases at J, with 6 bases between the two ends. The CDR3 coding sequence is TGTGCCTGGAGTCAATCGGAGACCCAGTACTTC. Amino acids: CAWSQSETQYF.

In nucleotides, the CDR3 is TGCGCCAGCAGCCAGATAGAGGGAGTTCGGTACAATGAGCAGTTCTTC. Encoded protein: CASSQIEGVRYNEQFF. The chain employs TRBV4-1 and TRBJ2-1, with TRBD2 as a possible D gene (5 bases). CDR1 and CDR2 (germline): MGHRA, YSYEKL. CDR3 length: 16 residues. V lost 3 bases and J lost 4, with 16 bases in between.

The CDR3 DNA sequence: TGTGCCAGCAGCGCAGGGGGGATTGAGACCCAGTACTTC. Its protein is CASSAGGIETQYF. The chain uses TRBV9 and TRBJ2-5, with D possibly being TRBD1 (7 bases). Per the germline V gene, CDR1 is SGDLS and CDR2 is YYNGEE. V dropped 3 bases and J dropped 5 bases, with 11 bases sitting between them. This CDR3 is built from 13 residues.

The J gene is TRBJ2-1, the V gene TRBV6-5, with 15 positions matching TRBD2. The junction had 4 bases not matched to a gene; V was cut back by 6 bases and J by 7 bases. CDR3 size: 15 residues. CDR1 and CDR2 from the germline V gene are MNHEY and SVGAGI. CDR3 DNA sequence: TGTGCCAGCAGCCCCGGACTAGCGGGAGGGAATGAGCAGTTCTTC. This gives the protein CASSPGLAGGNEQFF.

The CDR3 DNA sequence: TGCGCCAGCAGCCAAGGGTCGGGATATAGCAATCAGCCCCAGCATTTT. Translated: CASSQGSGYSNQPQHF. The chain recombines TRBV4-1 with TRBJ1-5, with D unclear. The germline V and J ends were trimmed by 1 base and 0 bases, with 10 bases remaining between them. The CDR3 contains 16 residues. CDR1 and CDR2 from the germline V gene are MGHRA and YSYEKL.

This clone was seen a single time. V is TRBV7-9 and J is TRBJ2-3; TRBD2 aligns across 9 bases. With V trimmed by 5 bases and J by 2 bases, 8 bases remained unmatched. This CDR3 is built from 16 residues. Looked up from germline, CDR1 is SEHNR and CDR2 is FQNEAQ (reference sequence). CDR3 loop: CASSPKTSGITDTQYF. The CDR3 bases are TGTGCCAGCAGCCCGAAGACTAGCGGAATCACAGATACGCAGTATTTT.

The V and J genes are TRBV4-1 and TRBJ2-7; 8 bases fit TRBD1. The CDR3 is 15 amino acids. V dropped 3 bases and J dropped 6; count of bases not matched to a gene: 10. CDR1 is MGHRA and CDR2 is YSYEKL in the germline V gene. CDR3 nucleotides: TGCGCCAGCAGCCACAACCGGGACAGGTGGATCGAGCAGTACTTC. It is translated as CASSHNRDRWIEQYF.

V usage is TRBV30 and J usage is TRBJ2-1, with 11 bases matching TRBD2. This CDR3 has 14 residues. Germline lookup yields CDR1 GTSNPN and CDR2 SVGIG (reference sequence). The ends lost 4 bases at V and 10 bases at J; junction bases unmatched: 9. CDR3 bases: TGTGCCTGGACTCGTAGCGGGAGGGCTACCGAGCAGTTCTTC. Its protein is CAWTRSGRATEQFF.

CDR3 coding DNA: TGTGCCAGCAGCGGAAGGAGTCTCTGGAACGAGCAGTACTTC. It codes for CASSGRSLWNEQYF. The J gene is TRBJ2-7, the V gene TRBV6-5; D remains ambiguous. There are 14 residues in the CDR3. V was pared by 6 bases and J by 5 bases, with 17 bases between. From germline, CDR1 is MNHEY and CDR2 SVGAGI.

This clone turned up a few times. The chain is built from TRBV5-1 and TRBJ1-5; no reliable D call. The germline V gene encodes CDR1 SGHRS and CDR2 YFSETQ. This CDR3 comprises 13 residues. V lost 0 bases and J 7 bases, leaving 8 bases between the germline ends. The DNA of the CDR3 is TGCGCCAGCAGCTTGGTATCAGGACAGCCCCAGCATTTT. Residues: CASSLVSGQPQHF.

The J gene is TRBJ2-3, the V gene TRBV25-1; TRBD2 matches at 10 bases. V lost 5 bases, J lost 2 bases, and 10 bases stayed unmatched. Germline V gives CDR1 MGHDK, CDR2 SYGVNS. The CDR3 is 17 residues long. The CDR3 coding sequence is TGTGCCAGCAGTTCACCCCTTGGACTAGCGGACACAGATACGCAGTATTTT. Protein sequence: CASSSPLGLADTDTQYF.

This clone was counted between two and nine times. V is TRBV29-1 and J is TRBJ2-1; TRBD2 matches at 13 bases. The CDR3 is 14 amino acids. Germline V gives CDR1 SQVTM, CDR2 ANQGSEA. V gave up 6 bases and J gave up 9 bases; unmatched junction bases: 8. CDR3 loop: CSVLTSGRLGEQFF. CDR3 nucleotides: TGCAGCGTGTTGACTAGCGGGAGGCTGGGTGAGCAGTTCTTC.

V is TRBV6-5 and J is TRBJ2-1, with D unresolved. Germline V gene lookup returns CDR1 MNHEY and CDR2 SVGAGI. The CDR3 sequence is 13 residues long. V was clipped by 2 bases and J by 3 bases, with 5 bases between them. The CDR3: CASSYDFYNEQFF. For the CDR3, the DNA is TGTGCCAGCAGTTACGACTTCTACAATGAGCAGTTCTTC.

The CDR3 DNA follows: TGTGCCAGCAAAAGGTCAGGGTTGCCATACGAGCAGTACTTC. This gives the protein CASKRSGLPYEQYF. The V gene is TRBV27, the J gene TRBJ2-7; maybe TRBD1 (5 bases). Deletions cut 7 bases from V and 4 bases from J, with 17 bases between. The V gene's germline CDR1 is MNHEY and CDR2 SMNVEV (reference sequence). CDR3 length: 14 residues.

This clone was recorded a few times. This chain joins TRBV7-3 and TRBJ2-1; D gene uncertain. Trimming shortened V by 5 bases and J by 3 bases, and 14 bases separated the two germline ends. The CDR3 has 15 residues. Germline-derived CDR1 and CDR2 are SGHTA and FQGTGA. The CDR3: CASSISGTNYNEQFF. The CDR3, as DNA: TGTGCCAGCAGCATCTCTGGCACGAACTACAATGAGCAGTTCTTC.

The V and J genes are TRBV4-1 and TRBJ1-5; TRBD1 aligns across 8 bases. V lost 3 bases, J lost 7 bases, and 5 bases stayed unmatched. The CDR3 extends over 14 amino acids. From germline, CDR1 is MGHRA and CDR2 YSYEKL. The CDR3: CASSQPTGVQPQHF. The CDR3 DNA sequence: TGCGCCAGCAGCCAGCCGACAGGGGTCCAGCCCCAGCATTTT.

The chain uses TRBV7-9 and TRBJ2-5; D remains ambiguous. V shed 6 bases and J shed 5 bases, with 16 bases lying between them. This CDR3 region has 14 residues. Looked up from germline, CDR1 is SEHNR and CDR2 is FQNEAQ (reference sequence). CDR3 protein: CASRKTATAETQYF. CDR3 sequence (DNA): TGTGCCAGCAGGAAAACCGCCACTGCGGAGACCCAGTACTTC.

In this sample, this clone turned up a few times. The chain is built from TRBV2 and TRBJ2-7; unclear D gene. The germline gives CDR1 SNHLY, CDR2 FYNNEI. V lost 5 bases and J lost 2, with 4 bases in between. This CDR3 region has 11 residues. The CDR3 region is CASSSPYEQYF. CDR3 nucleotides: TGTGCCAGCAGTTCACCCTACGAGCAGTACTTC.

This chain joins TRBV15 and TRBJ2-3, with D hard to call. The CDR3 runs 18 residues. With 1 base removed from V and 5 bases from J, the gap between germline ends came to 22 bases. Per the germline V gene, CDR1 is LNHNV and CDR2 is YYDKDF (reference sequence). CDR3 bases: TGTGCCACCAGCAGAGTCGGCGTTCTTGTTGAATTAGGAGATACGCAGTATTTT. Protein product: CATSRVGVLVELGDTQYF.

V is TRBV29-1 and J is TRBJ2-3, with 12 positions matching TRBD2. CDR1 and CDR2 (germline): SQVTM, ANQGSEA. The CDR3 is 15 residues long. The trim removed 1 base at V and 10 bases at J, leaving 9 bases unmatched. CDR3: CSVEGKGLAGGSQYF. In nucleotides, the CDR3 is TGCAGCGTTGAAGGAAAGGGGCTAGCGGGAGGGTCGCAGTATTTT.

This clone was observed a handful of times. Additional DNA sequences in this sample encode the identical CDR3. The chain uses TRBV5-1 and TRBJ2-3; D is uncertain. Germline loops: CDR1 SGHRS, CDR2 YFSETQ. This CDR3 is 12 amino acids long. V lost 0 bases, J lost 4 bases, and 3 bases lay in between. As DNA, the CDR3 is TGCGCCAGCAGCTTGGTAGCAGATACGCAGTATTTT. Amino acids: CASSLVADTQYF.

The chain couples TRBV5-1 to TRBJ2-1, with 11 bases matching TRBD2. Germline assignment: CDR1 SGHRS and CDR2 YFSETQ. This CDR3 spans 15 amino acids. Germline trimming cut 6 bases from V and 2 bases from J; bases unmatched to any gene: 4. CDR3 protein: CASNGLAGTYNEQFF. CDR3 DNA sequence: TGCGCCAGCAATGGACTAGCGGGTACCTACAATGAGCAGTTCTTC. The variable domain in full, completed from reference TRBV5-1 and TRBJ2-1, reads KAGVTQTPRYLIKTRGQQVTLSCSPISGHRSVSWYQQTPGQGLQFLFEYFSETQRNKGNFPGRFSGRQFSNSRSEMNVSTLELGDSALYLCASNGLAGTYNEQFFGPGTRLTVL.